The clone carrying this TCR beta chain was detected ten times or more. Time point defined: sample taken at primary tumor resection. The data were taken from a study of spatial heterogeneity in lung cancer. CDR1 and CDR2 (germline): MDHEN, SYDVKM. V dropped 9 bases and J dropped 0; count of bases not matched to a gene: 10. This CDR3 has 15 residues. TCRdb reanalysed the 5' RACE reads using MiXCR and keeps one entry per CDR3 protein. The sample shows around 24,000 distinct CDR3 sequences, approximately 7% of them seen only once. The source was PBMCs, collected at surgery. The TCR sequence derives from a male donor with early-stage non-small cell lung cancer. This chain connects TRBV28 to TRBJ1-2, with TRBD1 identical over 7 bases. The CDR3 here is CASKTGRLTNYGYTF. The CDR3, as DNA: TGTGCCAGTAAGACAGGGCGTCTGACTAACTATGGCTACACCTTC.